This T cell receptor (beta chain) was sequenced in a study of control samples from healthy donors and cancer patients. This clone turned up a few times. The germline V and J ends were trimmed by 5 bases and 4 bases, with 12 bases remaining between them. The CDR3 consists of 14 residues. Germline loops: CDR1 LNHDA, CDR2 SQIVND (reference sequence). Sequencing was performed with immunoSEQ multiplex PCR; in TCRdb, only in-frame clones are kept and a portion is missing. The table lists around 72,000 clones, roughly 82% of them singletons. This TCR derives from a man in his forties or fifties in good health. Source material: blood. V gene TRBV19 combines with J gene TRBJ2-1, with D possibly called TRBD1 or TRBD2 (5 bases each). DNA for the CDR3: TGTGCCAGTAGTTACGGCGAGGGGTACAATGAGCAGTTCTTC. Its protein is CASSYGEGYNEQFF.